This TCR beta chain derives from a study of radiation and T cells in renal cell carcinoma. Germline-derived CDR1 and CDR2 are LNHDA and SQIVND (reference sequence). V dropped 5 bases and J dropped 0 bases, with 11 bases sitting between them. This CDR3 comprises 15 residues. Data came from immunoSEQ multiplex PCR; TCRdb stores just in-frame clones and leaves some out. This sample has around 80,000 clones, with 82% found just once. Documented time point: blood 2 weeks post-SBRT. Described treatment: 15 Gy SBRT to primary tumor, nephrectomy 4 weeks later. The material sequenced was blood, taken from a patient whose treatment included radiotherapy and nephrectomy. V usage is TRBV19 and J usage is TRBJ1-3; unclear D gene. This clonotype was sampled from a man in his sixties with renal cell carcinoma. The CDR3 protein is CASSPDQSSGNTIYF. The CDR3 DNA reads TGTGCCAGTAGTCCCGATCAAAGCTCTGGAAACACCATATATTTT.